The T cell receptor (beta chain) under discussion was sequenced for a study of T cell clonotyping in hematopoietic cell transplantation. Trimming left V 0 bases short and J 8 bases short, with 17 bases between. Germline CDR1 and CDR2: SGHDT and YYEEEE. There are 15 residues in the CDR3. This table comes from immunoSEQ multiplex PCR, and its TCRdb copy is limited to in-frame clones, with some not included. The sample yields 12,000 to 15,000 clones, 86% seen once. This sequence was found in a male patient aged 50 to 60 who had an allogeneic stem cell transplant from an unrelated donor, so T cells may come from the graft donor. Some clones in this sample may be carry-over from other donors' samples. The sequenced sample was PBMCs, obtained 100 days after allogeneic stem cell transplant. This rearrangement joins TRBV5-6 to TRBJ1-2; D remains unclear. CDR3 residues: CASSLAAAQLSGYTF. The CDR3 coding sequence is TGTGCCAGCAGCTTGGCTGCAGCCCAGCTATCAGGCTACACCTTC.